This TCR beta chain originates from a study of human T cells and chemical hapten exposure. Time point of the sample: patch test 1, 2 weeks after DPC sensitization. Treatment given: therapeutic diphenylcyclopropenone sensitization with weekly scalp DPC. The CDR3 consists of 18 residues. V shed 6 bases and J shed 0 bases, with 24 bases lying between them. CDR1 and CDR2 (germline): DFQATT, SNEGSKA (reference sequence). TCRdb reprocessed the RACE reads via MiXCR and lists one record per CDR3 protein. The sample shows about 69,000 distinct CDR3 sequences, approximately 32% of them seen only once. The chain uses TRBV20-1 and TRBJ1-5; a possible D gene is TRBD1 (6 bases). The TCR originated in a man aged 35-49 years with alopecia areata. Some clones in this sample may be carry-over from other donors' samples. Sequencing was performed on whole blood, taken in connection with sensitization to the hapten diphenylcyclopropenone (DPC). CDR3: CSARSRQVWEYSNQPQHF. Here the CDR3 DNA reads TGCAGTGCCCGATCGAGACAGGTCTGGGAATATAGCAATCAGCCCCAGCATTTT.